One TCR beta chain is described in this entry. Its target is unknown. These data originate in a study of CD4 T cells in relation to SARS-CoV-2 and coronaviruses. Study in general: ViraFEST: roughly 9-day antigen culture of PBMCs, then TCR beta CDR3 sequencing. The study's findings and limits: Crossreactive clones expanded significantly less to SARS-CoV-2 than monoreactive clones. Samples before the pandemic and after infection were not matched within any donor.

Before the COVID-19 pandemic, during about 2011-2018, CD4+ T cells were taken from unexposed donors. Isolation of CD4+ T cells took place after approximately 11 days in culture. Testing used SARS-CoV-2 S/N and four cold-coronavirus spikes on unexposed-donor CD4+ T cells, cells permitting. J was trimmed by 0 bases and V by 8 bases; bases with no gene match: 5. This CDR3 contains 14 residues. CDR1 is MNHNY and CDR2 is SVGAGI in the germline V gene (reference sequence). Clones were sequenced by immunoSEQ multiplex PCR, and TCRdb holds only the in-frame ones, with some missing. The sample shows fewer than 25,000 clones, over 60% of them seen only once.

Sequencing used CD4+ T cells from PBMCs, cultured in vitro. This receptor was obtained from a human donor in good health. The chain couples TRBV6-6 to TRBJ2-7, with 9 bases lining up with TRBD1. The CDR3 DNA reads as TGTGCCAGCCGACAGGGGGAGGGCTCCTACGAGCAGTACTTC. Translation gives CASRQGEGSYEQYF.